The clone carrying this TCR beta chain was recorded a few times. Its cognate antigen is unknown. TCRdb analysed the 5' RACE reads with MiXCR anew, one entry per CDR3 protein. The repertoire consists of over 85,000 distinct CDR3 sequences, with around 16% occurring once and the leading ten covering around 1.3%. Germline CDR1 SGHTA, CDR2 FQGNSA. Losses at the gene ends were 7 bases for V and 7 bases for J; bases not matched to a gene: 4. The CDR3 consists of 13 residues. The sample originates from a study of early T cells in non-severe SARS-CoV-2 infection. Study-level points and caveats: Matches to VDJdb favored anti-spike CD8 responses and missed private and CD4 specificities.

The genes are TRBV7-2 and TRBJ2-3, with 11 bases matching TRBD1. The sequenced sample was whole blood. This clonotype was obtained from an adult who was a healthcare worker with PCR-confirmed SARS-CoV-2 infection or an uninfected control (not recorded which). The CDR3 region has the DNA TGTGCCAGCAAGAGGGACAGGGGGTATACGCAGTATTTT. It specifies CASKRDRGYTQYF.